These 20 T cell receptor beta chains were all obtained from the same sample, sequenced in a study of cytomegalovirus exposure and HLA in healthy donors. PCR primers comprised 60 Vbeta and 13 Jbeta primers. Sequencing used immunoSEQ multiplex PCR; TCRdb keeps in-frame clones, though not all of them. The table lists roughly 200,000 clones, about 80% of them singletons. The sample consisted of PBMCs. The receptors originated from a woman aged 60-75 years in good health and CMV-seropositive.

This chain uses TRBV4-1 with TRBJ1-4; 9 bases are a match to TRBD1. Germline V lookup: CDR1 MGHRA, CDR2 YSYEKL. CDR3 length equals 15 residues. V lost 6 bases, J lost 8 bases, and 10 bases stayed unmatched. The CDR3 region has the DNA TGCGCCAGCAGTCCTGCGGGACAGGGTAACGAAAAACTGTTTTTT. It yields the protein CASSPAGQGNEKLFF.

The chain has TRBV18 and TRBJ1-1; possibly TRBD1 for D (6 bases). Deletions cut 4 bases from V and 0 bases from J, with 18 bases between. The CDR3 is 17 amino acids. Germline-derived CDR1 and CDR2 are KGHSH and LQKENI. Here the CDR3 reads CASSRRWDTTMNTEAFF. The CDR3 DNA is TGTGCCAGCTCACGACGATGGGACACTACTATGAACACTGAAGCTTTCTTT. The full variable domain, its missing parts supplied by reference TRBV18 and TRBJ1-1, is NAGVMQNPRHLVRRRGQEARLRCSPMKGHSHVYWYRQLPEEGLKFMVYLQKENIIDESGMPKERFSAEFPKEGPSILRIQQVVRGDSAAYFCASSRRWDTTMNTEAFFGQGTRLTVV.

The chain couples TRBV7-2 to TRBJ2-1; D possibly corresponds to TRBD2 (6 bases). In germline, CDR1 is SGHTA, CDR2 FQGNSA. The CDR3 is 13 amino acids. V was clipped by 3 bases and J by 5 bases, with 8 bases between them. CDR3 protein: CASSFGGDNEQFF. The CDR3 DNA sequence: TGTGCCAGCAGCTTTGGCGGGGACAATGAGCAGTTCTTC.

The rearrangement uses TRBV7-2 and TRBJ1-2; 9 nucleotides agree with TRBD1. Germline values: CDR1 SGHTA, CDR2 FQGNSA. The CDR3 spans 16 residues. With 4 bases clipped from V and 4 bases from J, the junction kept 10 bases outside the gene matches. The CDR3 here is CASSSNRGQGSYGYTF. The CDR3 DNA follows: TGTGCCAGCAGCTCAAACAGAGGACAGGGGAGCTATGGCTACACCTTC.

This clone was observed a handful of times. This chain links TRBV30 with TRBJ1-2; a possible D gene is TRBD1 (6 bases). The CDR3 loop spans 12 amino acids. V lost 2 bases and J 4 bases, leaving 8 bases between the germline ends. CDR1 is GTSNPN, CDR2 SVGIG, per germline (reference sequence). The DNA for the CDR3 is TGTGCCTGGAGTTCAGGGGCCTATGGCTACACCTTC. Its protein product is CAWSSGAYGYTF.

The chain carries TRBV6-1 and TRBJ1-6; 7 bases agree with TRBD1. This CDR3 region has 14 residues. V lost 6 bases, J lost 7 bases, and 6 bases stayed unmatched. CDR1 and CDR2 (germline): MNHNS, SASEGT. This CDR3 reads CASRVGTDNSPLHF. For the CDR3, the DNA is TGTGCCAGCAGGGTCGGGACAGACAATTCACCCCTCCACTTT.

The chain recombines TRBV11-2 with TRBJ1-1; tentatively, D is TRBD1 (5 bases). This CDR3 has 14 residues. Germline-derived CDR1 and CDR2 are SGHAT and FQNNGV. The V and J ends lost 3 bases and 4 bases respectively, with 12 bases between them. CDR3 sequence: CASSLTPGLTEAFF. Written as DNA, the CDR3 is TGTGCCAGCAGCTTGACCCCGGGACTCACTGAAGCTTTCTTT.

As to this clone: One end of the junction varies from germline; a read error may be responsible. This sequence joins TRBV11-3 and TRBJ1-1; possibly TRBD1 for D (6 bases). Germline CDR1 is SGHNT and CDR2 is YENEEA. The CDR3 extends over 12 amino acids. Here the CDR3 DNA reads TGTGCCAGCAGCTTACTCATTGGACAGTCAATGTTT. This codes for CASSLLIGQSMF.

In its sample, this clone was seen a few times. The V gene is TRBV4-3, the J gene TRBJ2-3, with 11 bases aligning to TRBD2. With V trimmed by 1 base and J by 3 bases, 3 bases remained unmatched. This CDR3 is 16 amino acids long. Germline CDR1 is LGHNA and CDR2 is YSLEER. The CDR3, as DNA: TGCGCCAGCAGCCAAGTAGCGGGGGGGCCGACAGATACGCAGTATTTT. This codes for CASSQVAGGPTDTQYF.

The chain combines TRBV27 with TRBJ2-2, with 8 bases lining up with TRBD1. After removal of 4 bases from V and 6 bases from J, the junction contained 7 bases not matched to a gene. Germline V CDR1 and CDR2: MNHEY, SMNVEV (reference sequence). The CDR3 covers 15 residues. CDR3 coding DNA: TGTGCCAGCAGTTCACCGGGACAGGTACCCGGGGAGCTGTTTTTT. Its translation is CASSSPGQVPGELFF.

The chain carries TRBV10-3 and TRBJ1-2; 10 nucleotides match TRBD1. CDR3 size: 15 residues. The ends lost 7 bases at V and 7 bases at J; junction bases unmatched: 12. Germline V gives CDR1 ENHRY, CDR2 SYGVKD. CDR3 DNA sequence: TGTGCCATCACTGACCAAACTGGACAGGGGGTTGGCTACACCTTC. Translating gives CAITDQTGQGVGYTF.

This chain uses TRBV18 with TRBJ1-2; 9 bases map to TRBD1. This CDR3 has 14 amino acids. Germline CDR1 KGHSH, CDR2 LQKENI. Germline trimming cut 3 bases from V and 4 bases from J; bases unmatched to any gene: 3. The CDR3 is CASSPGTGSYGYTF. For the CDR3, the DNA is TGTGCCAGCTCACCCGGGACAGGGAGCTATGGCTACACCTTC. Using reference TRBV18 and TRBJ1-2 for the parts outside the CDR3, the full variable domain is NAGVMQNPRHLVRRRGQEARLRCSPMKGHSHVYWYRQLPEEGLKFMVYLQKENIIDESGMPKERFSAEFPKEGPSILRIQQVVRGDSAAYFCASSPGTGSYGYTFGSGTRLTVV.

The rearrangement links TRBV6-1 to TRBJ2-5; tentatively, D is TRBD2 (5 bases). The germline gives CDR1 MNHNS, CDR2 SASEGT. The CDR3 spans 13 residues. V lost 6 bases to trimming and J lost 2 bases, with 10 bases between them. CDR3 in amino acids: CASRRTVQETQYF. CDR3 DNA: TGTGCCAGCAGAAGGACTGTACAAGAGACCCAGTACTTC.

This chain uses TRBV6-6 with TRBJ1-5; D remains ambiguous. Trimming pared 2 bases from V and 1 base from J, leaving 12 bases between. The germline CDR1 and CDR2 sequences are MNHNY and SVGAGI (reference sequence). This CDR3 is built from 16 residues. CDR3 nucleotides: TGTGCCAGCAGTTACACCAGGACGGGAAGCAATCAGCCCCAGCATTTT. Protein product: CASSYTRTGSNQPQHF.

The V gene is TRBV18, the J gene TRBJ2-2, with D maybe TRBD2 (5 bases). Trimming stripped 3 bases from V and 6 bases from J, with 14 bases between. Germline V gene lookup returns CDR1 KGHSH and CDR2 LQKENI. This CDR3 contains 15 residues. In nucleotides, the CDR3 is TGTGCCAGCTCACCTGGACTGGCAAATCCCGGGGAGCTGTTTTTT. Protein: CASSPGLANPGELFF.

This clone was seen only a few times. The V call is TRBV7-9, the J call TRBJ1-2; D may be TRBD1 (5 bases). Germline CDR1 SEHNR, CDR2 FQNEAQ (reference sequence). V was trimmed by 5 bases and J by 7 bases, leaving 14 bases between them. The CDR3 covers 13 residues. For the CDR3, the DNA is TGTGCCAGCAGCGATGGGACTGGGGGTGGCTACACCTTC. This gives the protein CASSDGTGGGYTF.

The V call is TRBV7-2, the J call TRBJ1-1, with TRBD1 matching 8 bases. Germline V gene data show CDR1 as SGHTA and CDR2 as FQGNSA. After removal of 8 bases from V and 6 bases from J, the junction contained 8 bases not matched to a gene. This CDR3 is 13 amino acids long. CDR3 amino acids: CASRRTGIPEAFF. The CDR3 DNA follows: TGTGCCAGCCGCCGGACAGGGATCCCTGAAGCTTTCTTT.

This clone was detected only once. The rearrangement uses TRBV5-1 and TRBJ2-1; tentative D call: TRBD2 (6 bases). V shed 1 base and J shed 0 bases, with 11 bases lying between them. The CDR3 length is 16 residues. Germline loops: CDR1 SGHRS, CDR2 YFSETQ. The CDR3 loop is CASSLLGGISYNEQFF. In nucleotides, the CDR3 is TGCGCCAGCAGCTTGCTTGGCGGGATCTCCTACAATGAGCAGTTCTTC.

This chain joins TRBV5-4 and TRBJ2-1; 7 bases line up with TRBD1. The CDR3 is made up of 13 amino acids. Unmatched junction bases numbered 3, after V lost 0 bases and J lost 9 bases. Germline lookup yields CDR1 SGHNT and CDR2 YYREEE (reference sequence). CDR3 sequence (DNA): TGTGCCAGCAGCTTGGAAGGGGGCGGTGAGCAGTTCTTC. Protein product: CASSLEGGGEQFF.

This clone was counted a single time. The chain links TRBV4-3 to TRBJ1-5, with 7 bases identical to TRBD1. The germline CDR1 and CDR2 sequences are LGHNA and YSLEER. This CDR3 comprises 15 residues. J gave up 5 bases and V 4 bases, and 8 bases lay outside the gene matches. CDR3 in amino acids: CASSRLTGRDQPQHF. In DNA form, the CDR3 reads TGCGCCAGCAGCCGCCTGACAGGGCGGGATCAGCCCCAGCATTTT.